This paragraph reports one T cell receptor (beta chain). Its antigen is unknown. Every immunoSEQ plate was one replicate of a subset's evenly spread DNA. As processed by the authors: Sequence data from immunoSEQ were junction-only and lacked quality scores; consequently, filtering differed. Profiling relied on immunoSEQ multiplex PCR, and the TCRdb table lists in-frame clones only, not all of them. D and trimming come from the DNA, and the V and J calls and clone size come from that table. The sample holds about 710,000 clones; 55% to 75% are singletons and the top ten take under 2%. The sample comes from a study of shared clonotypes between healthy human individuals. Study results and caveats: Rarefaction showed sorted-subset sequencing was incomplete despite large depth.

V dropped 5 bases and J dropped 0 bases, with 14 bases sitting between them. This CDR3 comprises 16 residues. Germline V CDR1 and CDR2: SGHTA, FQGNSA. The source of this sequence is a woman aged 25-40 years in good health. Sequencing was done on a sample of memory CD4+ T cells sorted from blood. Subset described: CD45RA-negative fraction. The genes are TRBV7-2 and TRBJ1-5, with D unresolved. The CDR3 DNA is TGTGCCAGCAGCGACTGGGGTCCAAATAGCAATCAGCCCCAGCATTTT. As protein: CASSDWGPNSNQPQHF.